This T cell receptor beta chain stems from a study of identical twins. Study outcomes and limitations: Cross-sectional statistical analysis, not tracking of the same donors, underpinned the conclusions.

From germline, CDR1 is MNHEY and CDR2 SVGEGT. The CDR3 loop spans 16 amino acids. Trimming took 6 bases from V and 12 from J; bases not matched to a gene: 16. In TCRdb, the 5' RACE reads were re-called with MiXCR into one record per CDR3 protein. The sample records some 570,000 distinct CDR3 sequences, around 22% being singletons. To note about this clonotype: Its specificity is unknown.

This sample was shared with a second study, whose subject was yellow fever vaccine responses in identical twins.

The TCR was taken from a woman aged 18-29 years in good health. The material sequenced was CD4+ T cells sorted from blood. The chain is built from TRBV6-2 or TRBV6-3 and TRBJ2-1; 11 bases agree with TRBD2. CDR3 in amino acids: CASRRAGTSGRGGQFF. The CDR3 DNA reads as TGTGCCAGCAGACGAGCCGGGACTAGCGGACGAGGGGGGCAGTTCTTC.